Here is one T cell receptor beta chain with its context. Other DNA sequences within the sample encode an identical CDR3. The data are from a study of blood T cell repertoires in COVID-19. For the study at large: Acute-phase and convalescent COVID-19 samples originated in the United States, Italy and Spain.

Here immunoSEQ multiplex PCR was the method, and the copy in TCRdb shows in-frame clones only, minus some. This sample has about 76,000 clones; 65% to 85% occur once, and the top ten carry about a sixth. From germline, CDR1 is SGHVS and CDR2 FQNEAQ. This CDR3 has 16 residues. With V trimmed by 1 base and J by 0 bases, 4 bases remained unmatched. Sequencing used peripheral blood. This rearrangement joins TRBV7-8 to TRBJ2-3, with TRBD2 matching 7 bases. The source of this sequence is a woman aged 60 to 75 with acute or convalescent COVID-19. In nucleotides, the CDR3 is TGTGCCAGCAGCTTAGTAAGCGGGGCCAGCACAGATACGCAGTATTTT. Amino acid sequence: CASSLVSGASTDTQYF.